Listed below are T cell receptor beta chains from one sample, sequenced in a study of T cell responses to AZD1222 COVID-19 vaccine. Repertoires were generated with immunoSEQ multiplex PCR, while TCRdb's copy carries only in-frame clones and drops some. The sample has 150,000 to 200,000 clones; about 89% are singletons. The source was peripheral blood, collected on day 0 of AZD1222 vaccination. The receptors stem from an adult in good health. CDR3s include the opening cysteine and the closing phenylalanine or tryptophan. D genes are given only for firm matches. Clone size, where shown, is once, few, many, or a class for clones that have expanded.

v_call: TRBV28
j_call: TRBJ1-1
clone_size: NA
d_call: NA
cdr3_nt: TGTGCCAGCATTCCTAGCGCCGGAGGGAACACTGAAGCTTTCTTT
cdr3_aa: CASIPSAGGNTEAFF

v_call: TRBV6-4
j_call: TRBJ1-2
clone_size: few
d_call: NA
cdr3_nt: TGTGCCAGCAGTCTGAACCACCTAGGCGGCTACACCTTC
cdr3_aa: CASSLNHLGGYTF

v_call: TRBV28
j_call: TRBJ1-6
clone_size: NA
d_call: TRBD1
cdr3_nt: TGTGCCAGCAGTTCAGGGGGGAATTCACCCCTCCACTTT
cdr3_aa: CASSSGGNSPLHF

v_call: TRBV19
j_call: TRBJ1-1
clone_size: NA
d_call: NA
cdr3_nt: TGTGCCAGTAGTGAACAGGGAAACACTGAAGCTTTCTTT
cdr3_aa: CASSEQGNTEAFF

v_call: TRBV5-5
j_call: TRBJ1-1
clone_size: NA
d_call: NA
cdr3_nt: TGTGCCAGCAGCTTTTTGGTAATGAACACTGAAGCTTTCTTT
cdr3_aa: CASSFLVMNTEAFF

v_call: TRBV30
j_call: TRBJ1-1
clone_size: NA
d_call: TRBD1
cdr3_nt: TGTGCCTGTACGGGACAGGCGAACACTGAAGCTTTCTTT
cdr3_aa: CACTGQANTEAFF

v_call: TRBV29-1
j_call: TRBJ1-1
clone_size: few
d_call: NA
cdr3_nt: TGCAGCGTTGAAGGGGGAACGGGGGGCTACCTCACTGAAGCTTTCTTT
cdr3_aa: CSVEGGTGGYLTEAFF

v_call: TRBV7-2
j_call: TRBJ1-2
clone_size: NA
d_call: NA
cdr3_nt: TGTGCCAGCAGCCTTAGACGGCAAAACTATGGCTACACCTTC
cdr3_aa: CASSLRRQNYGYTF

v_call: TRBV27
j_call: TRBJ1-5
clone_size: NA
d_call: NA
cdr3_nt: TGTGCCAGCAGTTCTACCCGAATTAGCAATCAGCCCCAGCATTTT
cdr3_aa: CASSSTRISNQPQHF

v_call: TRBV7-2
j_call: TRBJ1-2
clone_size: NA
d_call: TRBD1
cdr3_nt: TGTGCCAGCAGCCCTGGGACAGTCCGCCGAGGTGGCTACACCTTC
cdr3_aa: CASSPGTVRRGGYTF

v_call: TRBV4-3
j_call: TRBJ2-3
clone_size: NA
d_call: TRBD2
cdr3_nt: TGCGCCAGCAGCCAAGGTGGGACTAGCGGGAGTATCACAGATACGCAGTATTTT
cdr3_aa: CASSQGGTSGSITDTQYF

v_call: TRBV28
j_call: TRBJ2-7
clone_size: NA
d_call: TRBD2
cdr3_nt: TGTGCCAGCAGCAGTACTAGCGGGGTTTACTACGAGCAGTACTTC
cdr3_aa: CASSSTSGVYYEQYF

v_call: TRBV11-2
j_call: TRBJ2-7
clone_size: NA
d_call: NA
cdr3_nt: TGTGCCAGCAGCTTAGGTGCATATAACTACGAGCAGTACTTC
cdr3_aa: CASSLGAYNYEQYF

v_call: TRBV28
j_call: TRBJ2-7
clone_size: NA
d_call: TRBD1
cdr3_nt: TGTGCCAGCAGTAGGACAGGGCCCTACGAGCAGTACTTC
cdr3_aa: CASSRTGPYEQYF

v_call: TRBV28
j_call: TRBJ1-1
clone_size: NA
d_call: NA
cdr3_nt: TGTGCCAGCAGTTCCCTTCGACAGGCGCCTAACACTGAAGCTTTCTTT
cdr3_aa: CASSSLRQAPNTEAFF

v_call: TRBV25-1
j_call: TRBJ1-6
clone_size: NA
d_call: TRBD1
cdr3_nt: TGTGCCAGCAGTGACGTTCGGACAGGGGGAATTTCACCCCTCCACTTT
cdr3_aa: CASSDVRTGGISPLHF

v_call: TRBV28
j_call: TRBJ2-1
clone_size: NA
d_call: NA
cdr3_nt: TGTGCCAGCAGTGCCGGACGGTCCTACAATGAGCAGTTCTTC
cdr3_aa: CASSAGRSYNEQFF

v_call: TRBV18
j_call: TRBJ2-5
clone_size: NA
d_call: TRBD1
cdr3_nt: TGTGCCAGCTCACCCCTTCGACAGGGGTGGGGAGAGACCCAGTACTTC
cdr3_aa: CASSPLRQGWGETQYF

v_call: TRBV3-1/TRBV3-2
j_call: TRBJ2-7
clone_size: NA
d_call: NA
cdr3_nt: TGTGCCAGCAGCCCGAGTAGCAGTTCCTACGAGCAGTACTTC
cdr3_aa: CASSPSSSSYEQYF

v_call: TRBV19
j_call: TRBJ1-3
clone_size: NA
d_call: NA
cdr3_nt: TGTGCCAGTTCGATTACCGGGGCATCTGGAAACACCATATATTTT
cdr3_aa: CASSITGASGNTIYF

v_call: TRBV5-1
j_call: TRBJ2-2
clone_size: NA
d_call: TRBD2
cdr3_nt: TGCGCCAGCAGCGGGAGCGGGGCGAACACCGGGGAGCTGTTTTTT
cdr3_aa: CASSGSGANTGELFF

v_call: TRBV24-1
j_call: TRBJ2-1
clone_size: NA
d_call: NA
cdr3_nt: TGTGCCACCAGTGACATGGCTACTAGTCCCCTTGGCTCCTACAATGAGCAGTTCTTC
cdr3_aa: CATSDMATSPLGSYNEQFF

v_call: TRBV10-2
j_call: TRBJ2-2
clone_size: NA
d_call: TRBD1
cdr3_nt: TGCGCCAGCAGTCTCAGACAGGGCTCCGGGGAGCTGTTTTTT
cdr3_aa: CASSLRQGSGELFF

v_call: TRBV7-9
j_call: TRBJ1-1
clone_size: once
d_call: TRBD1
cdr3_nt: TGTGCCAGCAGCCCTCGGGACAGAGGAAACACTGAAGCTTTCTTT
cdr3_aa: CASSPRDRGNTEAFF

v_call: TRBV20-1
j_call: TRBJ1-1
clone_size: once
d_call: NA
cdr3_nt: TGCAGTGCCCGGACAGCTGAAGCTTTCTTT
cdr3_aa: CSARTAEAFF

v_call: TRBV7-2
j_call: TRBJ2-2
clone_size: NA
d_call: NA
cdr3_nt: TGTGCCAGCAGCCCAAAGACCAACGCGAACACCGGGGAGCTGTTTTTT
cdr3_aa: CASSPKTNANTGELFF

v_call: TRBV3-1/TRBV3-2
j_call: TRBJ2-1
clone_size: NA
d_call: TRBD1
cdr3_nt: TGTGCCAGCAGCCCAAGAGTTCTGGGACAGACCTACAATGAGCAGTTCTTC
cdr3_aa: CASSPRVLGQTYNEQFF

v_call: TRBV11-3
j_call: TRBJ2-3
clone_size: NA
d_call: TRBD2
cdr3_nt: TGTGCCAGCAGCCCGGGGACTAGCGTAGGCACAGATACGCAGTATTTT
cdr3_aa: CASSPGTSVGTDTQYF